Following are 18 T cell receptor beta chains from one sample sequenced in a study of T cells after yellow fever vaccination. A single record per CDR3 protein comes from TCRdb applying MiXCR to the 5' RACE reads. Here the sample spans 300,000 to 400,000 distinct CDR3 sequences, 8.5% to 10% being singletons. Material: PBMCs, obtained on the day of the first yellow fever vaccination. These receptors all stem from a man between 18 and 29 years old who received the YFV17D yellow fever vaccine.

The chain links TRBV5-4 to TRBJ1-2; 7 bases align to TRBD1. With 0 bases clipped from V and 5 bases from J, the junction kept 10 bases outside the gene matches. The CDR3 sequence is 16 residues long. Germline V gene lookup returns CDR1 SGHNT and CDR2 YYREEE (reference sequence). As DNA, the CDR3 is TGTGCCAGCAGCTTGGCCTCATCAGGGGGTGGTTATGGCTACACCTTC. Translated: CASSLASSGGGYGYTF.

This clonotype occurred a few times. The chain links TRBV4-2 to TRBJ2-1; the match to TRBD2 covers 13 bases. The CDR3 consists of 17 residues. CDR1 and CDR2 from the germline V gene are LGHNA and YNFKEQ. The trim removed 6 bases at V and 3 bases at J, leaving 8 bases unmatched. The CDR3 bases are TGTGCCAGCAGGCTCACGCGACTAGCGGGGGGCTACAATGAGCAGTTCTTC. As protein: CASRLTRLAGGYNEQFF.

This chain links TRBV11-2 with TRBJ2-5, with TRBD2 identical over 10 bases. The J segment lost 5 bases and the V segment lost 5 bases, leaving 20 bases of the junction unmatched. The CDR3 length is 19 residues. CDR1 and CDR2 (germline): SGHAT, FQNNGV. CDR3 region: CASSPYPGSSGGAKETQYF. As DNA, the CDR3 is TGTGCCAGCAGCCCCTATCCGGGGTCCAGCGGGGGGGCCAAGGAGACCCAGTACTTC.

This clonotype was observed a few times. The rearrangement links TRBV5-6 to TRBJ2-7, with D perhaps matching TRBD1 (5 bases). Germline values: CDR1 SGHDT, CDR2 YYEEEE. V gave up 3 bases and J gave up 1 base, with 8 bases separating them. CDR3 length: 13 residues. This chain's CDR3 is CASSSDTSYEQYV. The CDR3 DNA reads TGTGCCAGCAGCTCGGACACTTCCTACGAGCAGTACGTC.

This clonotype was counted a few times. The chain links TRBV5-6 to TRBJ2-3, with 11 bases fitting TRBD2. This CDR3 is built from 16 residues. The trim removed 2 bases at V and 8 bases at J, leaving 10 bases unmatched. CDR1 is SGHDT and CDR2 is YYEEEE in the germline V gene. The CDR3 region has the DNA TGTGCCAGCAGCTTACCGGGACTAGCGGAAGGAGTTACGCAGTATTTT. Its protein product is CASSLPGLAEGVTQYF. The full variable domain, completed using reference TRBV5-6 and TRBJ2-3, is DAGVTQSPTHLIKTRGQQVTLRCSPKSGHDTVSWYQQALGQGPQFIFQYYEEEERQRGNFPDRFSGHQFPNYSSELNVNALLLGDSALYLCASSLPGLAEGVTQYFGPGTRLTVL.

J is TRBJ2-7 and V is TRBV6-1, with TRBD2 matching over 9 bases. The CDR3 sequence is 15 residues long. Trimming removed 6 bases from V and 3 bases from J; junction bases left unmatched: 9. The germline V gene encodes CDR1 MNHNS and CDR2 SASEGT. The DNA of the CDR3 is TGTGCCAGCAGCCGCAAAGCGGGGGGTTACTACGAGCAGTACTTC. It translates to CASSRKAGGYYEQYF.

This clonotype was seen a handful of times. This chain's CDR3 is CASSPPLSGGPSYEQYF. CDR3 nucleotide sequence: TGTGCCAGCAGCCCACCGCTAAGCGGGGGGCCGTCCTACGAGCAGTACTTC. The chain couples TRBV7-6 to TRBJ2-7, with 9 bases that match TRBD2. Germline CDR1 SGHVS, CDR2 FNYEAQ. V gave up 5 bases and J gave up 1 base; unmatched junction bases: 12. This CDR3 comprises 17 residues.

This clonotype was detected many times. This chain joins TRBV6-2 or TRBV6-3 and TRBJ1-1; no clear D. CDR3 size: 12 residues. V was shortened by 4 bases and J by 4 bases, with 7 bases between the two germline ends. Germline CDR1 and CDR2: MNHEY and SVGEGT. In nucleotides, the CDR3 is TGTGCCAGCAGTTTGCGAGTCACTGAAGCTTTCTTT. This sequence encodes CASSLRVTEAFF.

This clonotype was recorded a few times. V usage is TRBV6-6 and J usage is TRBJ2-7; D is tentatively TRBD1 or TRBD2 (5 bases each). Germline CDR1 and CDR2: MNHNY and SVGAGI (reference sequence). The CDR3 covers 13 residues. With 4 bases removed from V and 4 bases from J, the gap between germline ends came to 11 bases. The CDR3 nucleotides are TGTGCCAGCAGTTGGGACGGATTTTACGAGCAGTACGTC. It yields the protein CASSWDGFYEQYV.

This sequence joins TRBV12-3 or TRBV12-4 and TRBJ2-1; 7 nucleotides match TRBD1. There are 13 residues in the CDR3. Losses at the gene ends were 10 bases for V and 9 bases for J; bases not matched to a gene: 12. CDR3 sequence: CATGRGYQGEQFF. The DNA for the CDR3 is TGTGCCACCGGCAGGGGGTATCAGGGTGAGCAGTTCTTC.

This clonotype came up many times. The J gene is TRBJ2-3, the V gene TRBV5-1; D call uncertain. The CDR3 is made up of 12 amino acids. Trimming removed 0 bases at V and 6 bases at J, with 5 bases between. Germline CDR1 and CDR2: SGHRS and YFSETQ. The CDR3 reads CASSLEGDTQYF. The CDR3 bases are TGCGCCAGCAGCTTGGAAGGGGATACGCAGTATTTT. The full variable domain, completed using reference TRBV5-1 and TRBJ2-3, is KAGVTQTPRYLIKTRGQQVTLSCSPISGHRSVSWYQQTPGQGLQFLFEYFSETQRNKGNFPGRFSGRQFSNSRSEMNVSTLELGDSALYLCASSLEGDTQYFGPGTRLTVL.

This clonotype showed up many times. The chain is built from TRBV5-1 and TRBJ1-2; D unresolved. The CDR3 is 15 amino acids. Germline V gene data show CDR1 as SGHRS and CDR2 as YFSETQ. V was shortened by 4 bases and J by 0 bases, with 13 bases between the two germline ends. CDR3 sequence (DNA): TGCGCCAGCAGCGAGGAGGGTACAGCTAACTATGGCTACACCTTC. This gives the protein CASSEEGTANYGYTF.

The table lists this clonotype with a few counts. The chain couples TRBV7-9 to TRBJ2-5, with D perhaps matching TRBD1 or TRBD2 (5 bases each). The V gene lost 4 bases and the J gene lost 5 bases, with 14 bases spanning the gap. CDR3 length: 14 amino acids. CDR1 is SEHNR and CDR2 is FQNEAQ in the germline V gene (reference sequence). CDR3 loop: CASSSTGRRETQYF. CDR3 bases: TGTGCCAGCAGCTCCACGGGGCGGCGGGAGACCCAGTACTTC.

The genes are TRBV19 and TRBJ2-2; 11 bases align to TRBD1. The CDR3 has 14 amino acids. The V gene end was trimmed by 8 bases and the J gene end by 7 bases; junction bases not matched to a gene: 6. CDR1 is LNHDA, CDR2 SQIVND, per germline (reference sequence). CDR3: CASAGTGGYGELFF. CDR3 nucleotide sequence: TGTGCCAGTGCCGGGACAGGGGGATACGGGGAGCTGTTTTTT.

This clonotype came up a few times. This chain uses TRBV9 with TRBJ1-2; D gene unclear. The V end lost 3 bases, the J end lost 2 bases, and 17 bases lay between the germline ends. CDR3 length: 16 amino acids. Germline V lookup: CDR1 SGDLS, CDR2 YYNGEE. The CDR3 region has the DNA TGTGCCAGCAGCGGATCAACCGGAGTCAAGAACTATGGCTACACCTTC. Its protein is CASSGSTGVKNYGYTF.

Many counts were recorded for this clonotype. This sequence joins TRBV6-2 or TRBV6-3 and TRBJ2-5, with TRBD2 matching over 7 bases. The V gene's germline CDR1 is MNHEY and CDR2 SVGEGT. Trimming cost V 6 bases and J 1 base; bases outside gene matches: 11. This CDR3 spans 16 amino acids. CDR3 loop: CASSRLGRGTQETQYF. The CDR3 coding sequence is TGTGCCAGCAGCCGTCTCGGGCGGGGGACCCAAGAGACCCAGTACTTC.

This sequence joins TRBV24-1 and TRBJ1-2; no clear D. The CDR3 spans 14 residues. Looked up from germline, CDR1 is KGHDR and CDR2 is SFDVKD. Trimming cost V 3 bases and J 0 bases, with 7 bases left between them. CDR3 residues: CATSDDTTNYGYTF. The CDR3 bases are TGTGCCACCAGTGATGACACTACTAACTATGGCTACACCTTC.

The rearrangement links TRBV3-1 to TRBJ1-1; D gene unclear. The germline gives CDR1 LGHDT, CDR2 YNNKEL (reference sequence). V lost 4 bases and J lost 5, with 29 bases in between. This CDR3 has 19 residues. CDR3 region: CASSPLYYGPAKGNTEAFF. CDR3 DNA sequence: TGTGCCAGCAGCCCCCTTTACTATGGGCCCGCTAAAGGGAATACTGAAGCTTTCTTT.